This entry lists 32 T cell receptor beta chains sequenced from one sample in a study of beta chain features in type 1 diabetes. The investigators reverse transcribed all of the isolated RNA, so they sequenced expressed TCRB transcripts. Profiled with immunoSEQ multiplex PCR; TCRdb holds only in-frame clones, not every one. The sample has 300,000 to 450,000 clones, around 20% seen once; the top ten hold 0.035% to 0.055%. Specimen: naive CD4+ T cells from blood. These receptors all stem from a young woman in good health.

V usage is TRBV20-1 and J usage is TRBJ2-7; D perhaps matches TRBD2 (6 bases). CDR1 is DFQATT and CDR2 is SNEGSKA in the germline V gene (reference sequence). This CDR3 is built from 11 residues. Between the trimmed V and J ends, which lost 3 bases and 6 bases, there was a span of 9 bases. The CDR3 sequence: CSARRDLEQYF. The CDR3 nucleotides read TGCAGTGCTAGGCGGGACCTCGAGCAGTACTTC.

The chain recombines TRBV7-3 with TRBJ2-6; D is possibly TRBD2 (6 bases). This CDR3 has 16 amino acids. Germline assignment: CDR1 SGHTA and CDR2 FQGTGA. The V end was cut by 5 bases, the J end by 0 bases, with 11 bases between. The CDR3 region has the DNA TGTGCCAGCAGCCGGGAGTTCTCCTCTGGGGCCAACGTCCTGACTTTC. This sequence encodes CASSREFSSGANVLTF.

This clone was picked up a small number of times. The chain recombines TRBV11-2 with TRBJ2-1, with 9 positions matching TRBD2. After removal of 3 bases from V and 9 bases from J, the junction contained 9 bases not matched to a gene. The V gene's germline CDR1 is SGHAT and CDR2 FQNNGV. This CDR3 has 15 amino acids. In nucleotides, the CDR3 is TGTGCCAGCAGCTTGATTGCGGGAGGGCCTAGTGAGCAGTTCTTC. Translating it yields CASSLIAGGPSEQFF.

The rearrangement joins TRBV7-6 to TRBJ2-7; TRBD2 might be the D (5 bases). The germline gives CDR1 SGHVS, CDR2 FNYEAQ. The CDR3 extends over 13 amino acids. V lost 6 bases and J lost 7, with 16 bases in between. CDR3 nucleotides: TGTGCCAGCAGTAACGGACTCCGGAGGGAGCAGTACTTC. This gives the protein CASSNGLRREQYF.

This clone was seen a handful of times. CDR3 DNA sequence: TGTGCCTGGAGTGTATATAATGAAAAACTGTTTTTT. Protein product: CAWSVYNEKLFF. The rearrangement links TRBV30 to TRBJ1-4; D is undetermined. This CDR3 spans 12 amino acids. Germline CDR1 is GTSNPN and CDR2 is SVGIG (reference sequence). V was shortened by 0 bases and J by 4 bases, with 3 bases between the two germline ends.

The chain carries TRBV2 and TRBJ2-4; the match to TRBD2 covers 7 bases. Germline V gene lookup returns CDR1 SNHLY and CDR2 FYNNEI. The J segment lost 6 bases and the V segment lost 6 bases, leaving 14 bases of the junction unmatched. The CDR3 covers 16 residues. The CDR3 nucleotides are TGTGCCAGCAGACGAAGACTAGCTCGGGAAGGAAACATTCAGTACTTC. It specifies CASRRRLAREGNIQYF.

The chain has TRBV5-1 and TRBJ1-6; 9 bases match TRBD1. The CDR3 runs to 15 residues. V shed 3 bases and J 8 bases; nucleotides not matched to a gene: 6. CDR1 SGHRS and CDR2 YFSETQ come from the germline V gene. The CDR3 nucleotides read TGCGCCAGCAGCTACTCTCGGACAGGGGATTCACCCCTCCACTTT. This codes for CASSYSRTGDSPLHF.

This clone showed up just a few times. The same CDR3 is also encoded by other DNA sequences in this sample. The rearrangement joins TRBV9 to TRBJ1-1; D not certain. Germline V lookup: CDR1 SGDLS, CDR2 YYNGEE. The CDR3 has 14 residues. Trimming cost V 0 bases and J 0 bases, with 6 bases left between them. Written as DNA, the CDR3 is TGTGCCAGCAGCGTAGGGCAGTTGAACACTGAAGCTTTCTTT. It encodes CASSVGQLNTEAFF. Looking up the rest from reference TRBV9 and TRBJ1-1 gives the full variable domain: DSGVTQTPKHLITATGQRVTLRCSPRSGDLSVYWYQQSLDQGLQFLIQYYNGEERAKGNILERFSAQQFPDLHSELNLSSLELGDSALYFCASSVGQLNTEAFFGQGTRLTVV.

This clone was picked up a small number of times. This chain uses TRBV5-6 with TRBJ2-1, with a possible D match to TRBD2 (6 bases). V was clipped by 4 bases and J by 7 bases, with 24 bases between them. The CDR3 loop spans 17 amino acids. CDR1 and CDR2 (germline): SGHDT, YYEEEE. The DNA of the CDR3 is TGTGCCAGCAGCCCGCTTTGGATGGGAGGCACCAAGAATGAGCAGTTCTTC. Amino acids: CASSPLWMGGTKNEQFF. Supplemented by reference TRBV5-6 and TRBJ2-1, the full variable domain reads DAGVTQSPTHLIKTRGQQVTLRCSPKSGHDTVSWYQQALGQGPQFIFQYYEEEERQRGNFPDRFSGHQFPNYSSELNVNALLLGDSALYLCASSPLWMGGTKNEQFFGPGTRLTVL.

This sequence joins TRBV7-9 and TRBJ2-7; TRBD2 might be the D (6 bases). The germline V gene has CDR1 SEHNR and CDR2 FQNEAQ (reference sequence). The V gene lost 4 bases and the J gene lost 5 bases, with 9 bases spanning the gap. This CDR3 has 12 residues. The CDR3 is CASSSLANEQYF. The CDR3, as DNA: TGTGCCAGCAGCTCACTAGCCAACGAGCAGTACTTC.

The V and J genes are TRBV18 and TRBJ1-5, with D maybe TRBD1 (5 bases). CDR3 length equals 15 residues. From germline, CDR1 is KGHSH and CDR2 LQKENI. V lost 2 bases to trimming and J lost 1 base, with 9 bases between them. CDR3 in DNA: TGTGCCAGCTCACCAATGTCAGGGAGCAATCAGCCCCAGCATTTT. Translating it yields CASSPMSGSNQPQHF.

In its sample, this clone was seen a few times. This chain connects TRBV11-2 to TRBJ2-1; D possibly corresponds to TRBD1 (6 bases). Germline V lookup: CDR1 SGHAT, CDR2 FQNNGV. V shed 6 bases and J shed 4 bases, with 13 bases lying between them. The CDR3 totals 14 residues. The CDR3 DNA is TGTGCCAGCAGGAGAGCCGGGACATACAATGAGCAGTTCTTC. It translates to CASRRAGTYNEQFF.

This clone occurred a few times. In DNA, the CDR3 is TGCGCCAGCAGCCAAGATGGCACGAACACCGGGGAGCTGTTTTTT. It translates to CASSQDGTNTGELFF. The chain recombines TRBV4-1 with TRBJ2-2, with unresolved D. The germline V gene has CDR1 MGHRA and CDR2 YSYEKL. With 0 bases removed from V and 0 bases from J, the gap between germline ends came to 5 bases. This CDR3 has 15 amino acids.

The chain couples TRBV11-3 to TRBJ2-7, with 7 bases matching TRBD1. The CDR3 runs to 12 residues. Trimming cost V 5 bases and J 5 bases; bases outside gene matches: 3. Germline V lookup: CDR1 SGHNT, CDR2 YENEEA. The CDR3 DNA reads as TGTGCCAGCAGCCTGACAGGGCACGAGCAGTACTTC. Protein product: CASSLTGHEQYF.

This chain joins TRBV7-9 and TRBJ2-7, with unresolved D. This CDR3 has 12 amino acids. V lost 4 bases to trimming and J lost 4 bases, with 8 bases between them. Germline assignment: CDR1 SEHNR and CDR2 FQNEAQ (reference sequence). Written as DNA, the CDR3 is TGTGCCAGCAGCTCTAATATGTACGAGCAGTACTTC. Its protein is CASSSNMYEQYF.

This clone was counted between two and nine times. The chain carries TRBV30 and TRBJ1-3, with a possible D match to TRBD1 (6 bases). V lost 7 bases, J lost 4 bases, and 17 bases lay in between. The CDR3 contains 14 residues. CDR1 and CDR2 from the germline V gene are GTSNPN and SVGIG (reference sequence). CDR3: CASGPTGQGNTIYF. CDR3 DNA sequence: TGTGCCTCGGGCCCCACCGGACAGGGAAACACCATATATTTT.

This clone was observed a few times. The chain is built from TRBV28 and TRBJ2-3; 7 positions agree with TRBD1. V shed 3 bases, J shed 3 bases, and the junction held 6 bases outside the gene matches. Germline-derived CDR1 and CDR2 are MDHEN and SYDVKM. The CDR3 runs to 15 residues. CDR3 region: CASSFRQGLTDTQYF. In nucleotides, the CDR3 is TGTGCCAGCAGTTTTCGACAGGGTTTAACAGATACGCAGTATTTT.

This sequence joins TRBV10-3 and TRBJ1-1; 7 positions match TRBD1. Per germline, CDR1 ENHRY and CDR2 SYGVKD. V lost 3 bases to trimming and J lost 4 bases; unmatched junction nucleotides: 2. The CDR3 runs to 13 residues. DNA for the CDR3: TGTGCCATCAGTGAACAGGGGCGCACTGAAGCTTTCTTT. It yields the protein CAISEQGRTEAFF.

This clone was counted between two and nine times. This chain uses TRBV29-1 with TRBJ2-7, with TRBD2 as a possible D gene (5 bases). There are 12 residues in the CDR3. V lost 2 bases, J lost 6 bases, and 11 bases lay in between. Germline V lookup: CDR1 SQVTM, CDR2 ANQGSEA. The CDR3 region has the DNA TGCAGCGTTGAAAGAGAGAGCGGCGAGCAGTACTTC. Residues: CSVERESGEQYF.

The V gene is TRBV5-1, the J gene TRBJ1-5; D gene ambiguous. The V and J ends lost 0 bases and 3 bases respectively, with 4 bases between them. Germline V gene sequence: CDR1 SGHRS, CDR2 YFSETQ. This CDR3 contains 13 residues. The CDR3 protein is CASSLGPNQPQHF. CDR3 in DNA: TGCGCCAGCAGCTTGGGGCCCAATCAGCCCCAGCATTTT.

DNA of the CDR3: TGCGCCAGCAGCCGACAAGGGGACTTCAGCGATGAGCAGTTCTTC. The encoded protein is CASSRQGDFSDEQFF. V gene TRBV4-3 combines with J gene TRBJ2-1; D might be TRBD2 (6 bases). V lost 4 bases and J lost 8, with 18 bases in between. CDR3 length equals 15 residues. The germline V gene encodes CDR1 LGHNA and CDR2 YSLEER.

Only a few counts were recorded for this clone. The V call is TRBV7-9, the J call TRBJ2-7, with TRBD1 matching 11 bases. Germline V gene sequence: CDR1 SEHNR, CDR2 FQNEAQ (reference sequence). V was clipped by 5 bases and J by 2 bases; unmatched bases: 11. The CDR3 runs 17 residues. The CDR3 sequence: CASSTLSGTGGTYEQYF. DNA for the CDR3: TGTGCCAGCAGCACCTTGTCCGGGACAGGGGGTACCTACGAGCAGTACTTC.

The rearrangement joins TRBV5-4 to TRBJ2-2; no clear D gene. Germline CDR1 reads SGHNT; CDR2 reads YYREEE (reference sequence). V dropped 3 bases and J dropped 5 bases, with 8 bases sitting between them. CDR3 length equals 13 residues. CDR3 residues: CASSSSPTGELFF. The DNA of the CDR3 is TGTGCCAGCAGCTCCAGTCCAACCGGGGAGCTGTTTTTT.

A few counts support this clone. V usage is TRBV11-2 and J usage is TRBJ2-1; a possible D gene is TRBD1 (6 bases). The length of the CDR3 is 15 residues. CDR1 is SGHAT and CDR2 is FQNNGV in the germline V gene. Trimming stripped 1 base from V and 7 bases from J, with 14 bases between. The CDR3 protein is CASSLGAGVTNEQFF. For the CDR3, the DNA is TGTGCCAGCAGCTTAGGCGCAGGGGTTACAAATGAGCAGTTCTTC.

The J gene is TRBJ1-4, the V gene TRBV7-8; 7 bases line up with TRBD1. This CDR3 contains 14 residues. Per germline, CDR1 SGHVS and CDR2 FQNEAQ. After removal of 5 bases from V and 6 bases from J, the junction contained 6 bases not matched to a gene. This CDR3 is CASSLQGWDEKLFF. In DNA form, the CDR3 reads TGTGCCAGCAGCCTACAGGGGTGGGATGAAAAACTGTTTTTT.

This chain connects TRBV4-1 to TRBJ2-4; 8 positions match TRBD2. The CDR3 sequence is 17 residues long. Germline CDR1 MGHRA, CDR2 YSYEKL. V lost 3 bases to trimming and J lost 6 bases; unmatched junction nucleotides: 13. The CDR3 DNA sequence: TGCGCCAGCAGCCATATAATCCGGGAGGGCCCTGGAAACATTCAGTACTTC. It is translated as CASSHIIREGPGNIQYF.

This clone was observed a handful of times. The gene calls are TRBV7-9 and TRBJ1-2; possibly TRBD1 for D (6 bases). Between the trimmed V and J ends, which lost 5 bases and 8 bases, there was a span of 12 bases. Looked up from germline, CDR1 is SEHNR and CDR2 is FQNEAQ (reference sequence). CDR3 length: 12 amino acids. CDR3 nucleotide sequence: TGTGCCAGCAGCCCTACACAGGGCGGCTACACCTTC. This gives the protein CASSPTQGGYTF.

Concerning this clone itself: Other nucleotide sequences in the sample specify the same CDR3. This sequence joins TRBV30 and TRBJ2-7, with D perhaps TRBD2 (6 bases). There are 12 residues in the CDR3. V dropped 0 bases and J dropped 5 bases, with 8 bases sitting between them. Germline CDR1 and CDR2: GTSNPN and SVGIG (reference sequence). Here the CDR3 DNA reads TGTGCCTGGAGTGTAGCGGGCAACGAGCAGTACTTC. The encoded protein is CAWSVAGNEQYF.

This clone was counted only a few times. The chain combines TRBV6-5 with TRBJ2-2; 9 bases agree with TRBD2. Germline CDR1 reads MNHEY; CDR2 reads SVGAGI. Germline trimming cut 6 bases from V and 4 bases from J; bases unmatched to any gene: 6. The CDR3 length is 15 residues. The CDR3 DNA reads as TGTGCCAGCAGGACTAGCGGAATTACCACCGGGGAGCTGTTTTTT. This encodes CASRTSGITTGELFF.

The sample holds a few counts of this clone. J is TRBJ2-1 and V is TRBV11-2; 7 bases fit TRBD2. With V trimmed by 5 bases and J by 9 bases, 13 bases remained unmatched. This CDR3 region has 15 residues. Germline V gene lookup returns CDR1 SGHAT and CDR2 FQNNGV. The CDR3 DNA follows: TGTGCCAGCAGCCCACGGCGCGGGAGACGGGGTGAGCAGTTCTTC. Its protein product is CASSPRRGRRGEQFF.

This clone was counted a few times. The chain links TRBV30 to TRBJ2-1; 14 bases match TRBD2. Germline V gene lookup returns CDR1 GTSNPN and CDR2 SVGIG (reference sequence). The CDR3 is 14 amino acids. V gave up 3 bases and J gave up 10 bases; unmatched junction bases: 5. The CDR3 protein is CAWSEGLAGDEQFF. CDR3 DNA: TGTGCCTGGAGCGAGGGACTAGCGGGAGACGAGCAGTTCTTC. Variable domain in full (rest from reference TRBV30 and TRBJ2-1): SQTIHQWPATLVQPVGSPLSLECTVEGTSNPNLYWYRQAAGRGLQLLFYSVGIGQISSEVPQNLSASRPQDRQFILSSKKLLLSDSGFYLCAWSEGLAGDEQFFGPGTRLTVL.

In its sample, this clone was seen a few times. The CDR3 region has the DNA TGTGCCAGCAGCTTGACTAGCGGGAGGGGCTCCTACAATGAGCAGTTCTTC. This codes for CASSLTSGRGSYNEQFF. The rearrangement joins TRBV7-2 to TRBJ2-1; the match to TRBD2 covers 14 bases. Trimming cost V 3 bases and J 0 bases; bases outside gene matches: 1. The CDR3 is made up of 17 amino acids. CDR1 is SGHTA, CDR2 FQGNSA, per germline.